This T cell receptor beta chain was identified in a study of shared clonotypes between healthy human individuals. Template for every sorted-subset replicate PCR totaled about 200 ng DNA, roughly 30,000 T cell genomes. Assay used: immunoSEQ multiplex PCR; TCRdb lists only in-frame clones, some missing. Of millions of clones detected, around 96% appear once; the ten largest clones hold around 1.1%. Only CD45RO-negative cells positively selected for CCR7 counted as naive CD8 cells, so terminally differentiated effector memory CD45RA+ cells were excluded. HIV-negative, healthy adults without recent acute infections or vaccinations were the donors. This clone was counted once. Trimming cost V 3 bases and J 0 bases, with 9 bases left between them. The germline CDR1 and CDR2 sequences are SQVTM and ANQGSEA. The CDR3 contains 14 residues.

The chain links TRBV29-1 to TRBJ2-1; possible D gene TRBD2, 6 bases. This clonotype originated in a young man in good health. Sequencing used naive CD8+ T cells sorted from blood. CDR3 in DNA: TGCAGCGTTGATCGGCGGGACTCCTACAATGAGCAGTTCTTC. Its translation is CSVDRRDSYNEQFF.